The 4 T cell receptor beta chains in this list originate from one sample, sequenced in a study of blood T cells in healthy people across ages. Alongside a J-beta primer mix, a sample-barcoded 5' primer served in a second PCR lasting roughly 6 to 12 cycles. A single record per CDR3 protein comes from TCRdb applying MiXCR to the 5' RACE reads. The table includes around 990,000 distinct CDR3 sequences, less than 25% detected once. The same data also went into a second study, on T cells of mothers and their children.

What was sequenced was blood. The source of these receptors is a girl aged 2-15 years in good health.

CDR3 bases: TGTGCCAGCAGTTCGGACAGGGCGGGGGATCAAGAGACCCAGTACTTC. It yields the protein CASSSDRAGDQETQYF. This chain joins TRBV28 and TRBJ2-5; a weak D match, TRBD1 (8 bases). Germline CDR1 is MDHEN and CDR2 is SYDVKM. Trimming took 4 bases from V and 2 from J, leaving 17 bases between them. There are 16 residues in the CDR3.

The V and J genes are TRBV29-1 and TRBJ2-5; D ambiguous. CDR3 size: 13 residues. Germline values: CDR1 SQVTM, CDR2 ANQGSEA. With 3 bases removed from V and 1 base from J, the gap between germline ends came to 9 bases. CDR3 amino acids: CSVEPDSQETQYF. As DNA, the CDR3 is TGCAGCGTTGAGCCCGATAGCCAAGAGACCCAGTACTTC.

This clonotype was seen only a few times. The chain carries TRBV11-2 and TRBJ2-3, with D hard to call. Between the trimmed V and J ends, which lost 3 bases and 1 base, there was a span of 20 bases. CDR3 length: 18 residues. Per germline, CDR1 SGHAT and CDR2 FQNNGV. CDR3 sequence: CASSFFFLAHEGTDTQYF. Written as DNA, the CDR3 is TGTGCCAGCAGCTTTTTCTTCTTGGCTCATGAGGGCACAGATACGCAGTATTTT.

The table lists this clonotype with a few counts. The chain employs TRBV5-1 and TRBJ2-2; a possible D gene is TRBD1 (6 bases). This CDR3 is built from 11 residues. Germline CDR1 and CDR2: SGHRS and YFSETQ. Trimming stripped 9 bases from V and 7 bases from J, with 10 bases between. The CDR3, as DNA: TGCGCCACCCAACAGGGCGGGGAGCTGTTTTTT. This sequence encodes CATQQGGELFF. Variable domain in full (rest from reference TRBV5-1 and TRBJ2-2): KAGVTQTPRYLIKTRGQQVTLSCSPISGHRSVSWYQQTPGQGLQFLFEYFSETQRNKGNFPGRFSGRQFSNSRSEMNVSTLELGDSALYLCATQQGGELFFGEGSRLTVL.